Following are 9 T cell receptor beta chains from one sample sequenced in a study of blood T cell repertoires in COVID-19. Profiled with immunoSEQ multiplex PCR; TCRdb holds only in-frame clones, not every one. The data contain roughly 67,000 clones, roughly 80% of them seen just once; the ten biggest clones take up roughly a quarter. Source material: peripheral blood. The receptors come from a human donor in a cohort sampled during active COVID-19.

The chain has TRBV2 and TRBJ2-6; weak D call: TRBD1 (5 bases). The CDR3 loop spans 15 amino acids. CDR1 and CDR2 (germline): SNHLY, FYNNEI. Trimming left V 4 bases short and J 0 bases short, with 7 bases between. CDR3 amino acids: CASSVDNSGANVLTF. The CDR3 DNA is TGTGCCAGCAGTGTGGACAACTCTGGGGCCAACGTCCTGACTTTC. The variable domain in full, completed from reference TRBV2 and TRBJ2-6, reads EPEVTQTPSHQVTQMGQEVILRCVPISNHLYFYWYRQILGQKVEFLVSFYNNEISEKSEIFDDQFSVERPDGSNFTLKIRSTKLEDSAMYFCASSVDNSGANVLTFGAGSRLTVL.

The J gene is TRBJ2-1, the V gene TRBV19; D remains unclear. Trimming removed 0 bases from V and 1 base from J, with 7 bases in between. CDR3 length: 15 residues. Germline-derived CDR1 and CDR2 are LNHDA and SQIVND (reference sequence). CDR3 nucleotides: TGTGCCAGTAGTATAGAGTCCGGTTCCTACAATGAGCAGTTCTTC. It translates to CASSIESGSYNEQFF.

By its share, this clone is medium-sized. The chain carries TRBV5-1 and TRBJ2-5; a possible D gene is TRBD1 (5 bases). Germline CDR1 SGHRS, CDR2 YFSETQ. V shed 0 bases and J shed 5 bases, with 8 bases lying between them. This CDR3 region has 13 residues. Here the CDR3 DNA reads TGCGCCAGCAGCTTGGGACAGATGGAGACCCAGTACTTC. This translates into CASSLGQMETQYF.

The chain recombines TRBV5-6 with TRBJ2-1; TRBD2 aligns across 8 bases. The V segment lost 0 bases and the J segment 10 bases; nucleotides outside the gene matches: 0. CDR3 length equals 12 residues. Germline CDR1 reads SGHDT; CDR2 reads YYEEEE. The CDR3 bases are TGTGCCAGCAGCTTGGTAGCGGGGGAGCAGTTCTTC. It is translated as CASSLVAGEQFF.

The CDR3 sequence is CASSRKSGGDYEQYF. CDR3 DNA sequence: TGTGCCAGCAGCCGGAAAAGCGGGGGTGACTACGAGCAGTACTTC. This sequence joins TRBV5-4 and TRBJ2-7; 8 bases align to TRBD2. The J segment lost 3 bases and the V segment lost 4 bases, leaving 9 bases of the junction unmatched. The CDR3 length is 15 residues. The germline V gene has CDR1 SGHNT and CDR2 YYREEE (reference sequence). Based on the CDR3 plus reference TRBV5-4 and TRBJ2-7, the full variable domain is ETGVTQSPTHLIKTRGQQVTLRCSSQSGHNTVSWYQQALGQGPQFIFQYYREEENGRGNFPPRFSGLQFPNYSSELNVNALELDDSALYLCASSRKSGGDYEQYFGPGTRLTVT.

This chain uses TRBV9 with TRBJ2-7, with TRBD2 matching over 7 bases. The junction had 15 bases not matched to a gene; V was cut back by 4 bases and J by 5 bases. The CDR3 sequence is 16 residues long. CDR1 is SGDLS, CDR2 YYNGEE, per germline. In DNA form, the CDR3 reads TGTGCCAGCAGCCCTACCCCCCGGGCGGGAGACCACGAGCAGTACTTC. As protein: CASSPTPRAGDHEQYF.

The J gene is TRBJ2-2, the V gene TRBV19; TRBD1 aligns across 7 bases. With V trimmed by 5 bases and J by 0 bases, 3 bases remained unmatched. Germline values: CDR1 LNHDA, CDR2 SQIVND (reference sequence). The CDR3 spans 15 residues. The CDR3 DNA follows: TGTGCCAGTAGTCGACAGGGCTCGAACACCGGGGAGCTGTTTTTT. It yields the protein CASSRQGSNTGELFF.

This sequence joins TRBV6-2 or TRBV6-3 and TRBJ2-6; 8 positions agree with TRBD1. CDR1 and CDR2 (germline): MNHEY, SVGEGT. This CDR3 is 17 amino acids long. V shed 2 bases, J shed 0 bases, and the junction held 3 bases outside the gene matches. The CDR3 DNA follows: TGTGCCAGCAGTTACGTGGACAGGGACTCTGGGGCCAACGTCCTGACTTTC. Translation gives CASSYVDRDSGANVLTF.

The chain recombines TRBV3-1 (or the pseudogene TRBV3-2) with TRBJ2-2; no reliable D call. The CDR3 contains 14 residues. Looked up from germline, CDR1 is LGHDT and CDR2 is YNNKEL (reference sequence). The germline V and J ends were trimmed by 0 bases and 7 bases, with 9 bases remaining between them. The CDR3 sequence is CASSQDRSSGELFF. The CDR3 nucleotides read TGTGCCAGCAGCCAAGATAGGAGTAGCGGGGAGCTGTTTTTT.